This TCR beta chain was captured by sequencing in a study of blood T cell repertoires in COVID-19. Across the study: Acute and convalescent COVID-19 specimens originated in the United States, Italy and Spain. From T cells, B-cell-depleted T cells, or PBMCs came the material, which was cDNA or gDNA.

Authors' data handling: Amplification of reference gene primers was used by the study to estimate nucleated cell counts. TCRdb's table, derived via immunoSEQ multiplex PCR, lists solely in-frame clones and lacks some. D and trimming were read from the DNA, whereas the V and J calls and clone size are those reported in that table. The table has around 270,000 clones, 75% to 90% seen once. The CDR3 has 12 residues. Deletions cut 2 bases from V and 10 bases from J, with 11 bases between. Germline-derived CDR1 and CDR2 are MNHNS and SASEGT. Sequenced material: peripheral blood. This chain uses TRBV6-1 with TRBJ1-1; TRBD1 is a possible D gene (5 bases). This receptor was identified in a man between 25 and 39 years old with acute or convalescent COVID-19. The CDR3, as DNA: TGTGCCAGCAGTGAAACAGGCCTCCTAGCTTTCTTT. It specifies CASSETGLLAFF.